The TCR beta chain described here comes from a study of shared clonotypes between healthy human individuals. Study at large: The plates for each donor numbered three CD4 naive, three CD4 memory, two CD8 naive and one CD8 memory.

It was at deep level that the assay was run. Method: immunoSEQ multiplex PCR; TCRdb's copy keeps in-frame clones and lacks some. Of roughly 1 million clones in the sample, roughly 74% were seen once. Germline CDR1 is SQVTM and CDR2 is ANQGSEA. V lost 6 bases and J lost 5; bases outside the gene matches: 10. This CDR3 has 14 residues. V gene TRBV29-1 combines with J gene TRBJ2-5, with 9 nucleotides matching TRBD1. The sequenced sample consisted of memory CD4+ T cells from PBMCs. Subset noted: CD45RA-negative fraction. The clonotype was recovered from a man aged 18 to 29 in good health. Some clones in this sample may be carry-over from other donors' samples. CDR3 in DNA: TGCAGCGTCGGGAACAGGGGGCTCGTGGAGACCCAGTACTTC. Its translation: CSVGNRGLVETQYF. Full variable domain (remainder filled in from reference TRBV29-1 and TRBJ2-5): SAVISQKPSRDICQRGTSLTIQCQVDSQVTMMFWYRQQPGQSLTLIATANQGSEATYESGFVIDKFPISRPNLTFSTLTVSNMSPEDSSIYLCSVGNRGLVETQYFGPGTRLLVL.